Sequencing of this T cell receptor beta chain was carried out in a study of somatic mutations in cytotoxic T cells in rheumatoid arthritis. Study-wide background: Blood from the patient (about 33 ml EDTA) was drawn right after diagnosis, pretreatment.

This clone occurred a few times. The target antigen is unknown. General study findings and limits: Patients with a largest CD8+ clone exceeding 20% of CD8+ cells numbered 8 of 65. Measured CD8+ T-cell clonality, a value compared between rheumatoid arthritis patients and age-matched healthy controls, did not differ significantly. Slight TRBV07 underrepresentation in rheumatoid arthritis patients went unadjusted for multiple comparisons.

There are 14 residues in the CDR3. Germline loops: CDR1 SGHRS, CDR2 YFSETQ. V was pared by 1 base and J by 4 bases, with 11 bases between. The repertoire was sequenced with immunoSEQ multiplex PCR; TCRdb's copy has only in-frame clones and lacks some. The sample carries 20,000 to 25,000 clones, about 82% recorded once. The sequence was obtained from an adult with rheumatoid arthritis. The sequenced sample consisted of CD8+ T cells sorted from blood. The chain uses TRBV5-1 and TRBJ1-1, with D tentatively TRBD1 (5 bases). The CDR3 is CASSLRGGFTEAFF. CDR3 in DNA: TGCGCCAGCAGCTTGCGGGGGGGATTCACTGAAGCTTTCTTT.